Listed below are T cell receptor beta chains from one sample, sequenced in a study of shared clonotypes between healthy human individuals. Produced via immunoSEQ multiplex PCR; TCRdb's table is partial and in-frame only. Among under 2.5 million clones, under 95% were seen once, and the ten largest hold more than 0.35%. The sequencing input was naive CD4+ T cells from PBMCs. Source of these receptors: a man between 18 and 29 years old in good health. Some clones in this sample may be carry-over from other donors' samples. Each CDR3 is given with its conserved first and last residue. The D gene is left open where the match is weak. Clone size is given for some rows only: seen once, a few or many times, or a class if the clone is expanded.

J: TRBJ1-1
V: TRBV20-1
length: 11
size: few
D: -
DNA: TGCAGTGAGGACGGAACGTCTGAAGCTTTCTTT
CDR3: CSEDGTSEAFF

J: TRBJ2-3
V: TRBV28
length: 14
size: -
D: -
DNA: TGTGCCAGCAGTTTATGGGGGGGCACAGATACGCAGTATTTT
CDR3: CASSLWGGTDTQYF

J: TRBJ1-2
V: TRBV30
length: 13
size: -
D: -
DNA: TGTGCCTGGAGTGTGAGGGGGAACTATGGCTACACCTTC
CDR3: CAWSVRGNYGYTF

J: TRBJ2-1
V: TRBV19
length: 15
size: -
D: TRBD1
DNA: TGTGCCAGTAGTAATTCAGGGGGCAGTTACGATGAGCAGTTCTTC
CDR3: CASSNSGGSYDEQFF

J: TRBJ1-1
V: TRBV18
length: 14
size: -
D: TRBD1
DNA: TGTGCCAGCTCACCCCAGGGGGCAGGCACTGAAGCTTTCTTT
CDR3: CASSPQGAGTEAFF

J: TRBJ1-4
V: TRBV28
length: 13
size: once
D: -
DNA: TGTGCCAGCAGTTTACGGGTTCATGAAAAACTGTTTTTT
CDR3: CASSLRVHEKLFF

J: TRBJ2-3
V: TRBV28
length: 16
size: -
D: TRBD2
DNA: TGTGCCAGCAGTTTAGATGCTAGCGGGACCACAGATACGCAGTATTTT
CDR3: CASSLDASGTTDTQYF

J: TRBJ2-3
V: TRBV2
length: 12
size: -
D: -
DNA: TGTACTACACATACAGGATCAGATACGCAGTATTTT
CDR3: CTTHTGSDTQYF

J: TRBJ2-5
V: TRBV29-1
length: 16
size: -
D: TRBD2
DNA: TGCAGCGTTGGTCGGGTAGCGGGAGAAGGAGTAGAGACCCAGTACTTC
CDR3: CSVGRVAGEGVETQYF

J: TRBJ2-7
V: TRBV20-1
length: 11
size: -
D: -
DNA: TGCAGTGCTAAGATCGATTACGAGCAGTACTTC
CDR3: CSAKIDYEQYF

J: TRBJ2-6
V: TRBV5-1
length: 15
size: -
D: TRBD1
DNA: TGCGCCAGCAGCTCCCAGGGGGCTGGGGCCAACGTCCTGACTTTC
CDR3: CASSSQGAGANVLTF

J: TRBJ2-7
V: TRBV28
length: 13
size: -
D: -
DNA: TGTGCCAGTGAGGCGGCGAGTCCCTACGAGCAGTACTTC
CDR3: CASEAASPYEQYF

J: TRBJ2-2
V: TRBV30
length: 13
size: -
D: -
DNA: TGTGCCTGGACCGGGAGAGCGGTCGGGGAGCTGTTTTTT
CDR3: CAWTGRAVGELFF

J: TRBJ1-6
V: TRBV11-2
length: 14
size: -
D: -
DNA: TGTGCCAGCAGCAGGCGGCAGGGTAATTCACCCCTCCACTTT
CDR3: CASSRRQGNSPLHF

J: TRBJ2-2
V: TRBV6-6
length: 12
size: -
D: -
DNA: TGTGCCAGCAAACAGGGCGGGAGGGAGCTGTTTTTT
CDR3: CASKQGGRELFF

J: TRBJ2-3
V: TRBV11-3
length: 12
size: -
D: -
DNA: TGTGCCAGCAGCCGAGGGACAGATACGCAGTATTTT
CDR3: CASSRGTDTQYF

J: TRBJ1-1
V: TRBV6-1
length: 15
size: -
D: TRBD1
DNA: TGTGCCAGCAGGGAGCACAGGGGGCGGGACACTGAAGCTTTCTTT
CDR3: CASREHRGRDTEAFF